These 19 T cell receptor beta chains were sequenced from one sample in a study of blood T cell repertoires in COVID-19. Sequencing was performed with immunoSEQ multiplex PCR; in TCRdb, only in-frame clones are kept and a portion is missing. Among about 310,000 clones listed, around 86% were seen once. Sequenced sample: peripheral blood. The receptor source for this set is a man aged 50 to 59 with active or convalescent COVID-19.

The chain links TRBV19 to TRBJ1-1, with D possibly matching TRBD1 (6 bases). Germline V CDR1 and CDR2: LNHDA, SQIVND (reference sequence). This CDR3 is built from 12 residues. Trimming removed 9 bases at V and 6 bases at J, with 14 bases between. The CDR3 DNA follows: TGTGCCAGCGTCGGACAGCGCGCTGAAGCTTTCTTT. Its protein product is CASVGQRAEAFF.

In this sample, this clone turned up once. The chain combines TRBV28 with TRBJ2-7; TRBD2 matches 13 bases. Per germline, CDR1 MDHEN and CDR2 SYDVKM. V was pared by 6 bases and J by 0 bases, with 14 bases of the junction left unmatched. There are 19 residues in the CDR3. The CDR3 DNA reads TGTGCCAGCAGCACCTCACTAGCGGGAGGGCCCAAAAGCTCCTACGAGCAGTACTTC. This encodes CASSTSLAGGPKSSYEQYF.

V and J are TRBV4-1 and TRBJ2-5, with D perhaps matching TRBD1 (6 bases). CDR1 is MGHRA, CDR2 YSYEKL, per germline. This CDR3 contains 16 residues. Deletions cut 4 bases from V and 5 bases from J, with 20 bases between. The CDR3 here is CASSLGTQSLRETQYF. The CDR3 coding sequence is TGCGCCAGCAGCCTAGGGACACAAAGCCTAAGGGAGACCCAGTACTTC.

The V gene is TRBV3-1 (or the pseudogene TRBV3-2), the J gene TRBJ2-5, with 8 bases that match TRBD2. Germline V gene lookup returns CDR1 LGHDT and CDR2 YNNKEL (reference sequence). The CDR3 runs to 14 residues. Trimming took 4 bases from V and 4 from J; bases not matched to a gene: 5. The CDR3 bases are TGTGCCAGCAGCCCAGGACTAGCCTCAGAGACCCAGTACTTC. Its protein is CASSPGLASETQYF.

In nucleotides, the CDR3 is TGTGCCTGGAGTGGGACAGCGCAAGAGACCCAGTACTTC. It yields the protein CAWSGTAQETQYF. V and J are TRBV30 and TRBJ2-5, with D possibly being TRBD1 (6 bases). This CDR3 spans 13 amino acids. With 1 base removed from V and 2 bases from J, the gap between germline ends came to 8 bases. Germline V lookup: CDR1 GTSNPN, CDR2 SVGIG (reference sequence). Looking up the rest from reference TRBV30 and TRBJ2-5 gives the full variable domain: SQTIHQWPATLVQPVGSPLSLECTVEGTSNPNLYWYRQAAGRGLQLLFYSVGIGQISSEVPQNLSASRPQDRQFILSSKKLLLSDSGFYLCAWSGTAQETQYFGPGTRLLVL.

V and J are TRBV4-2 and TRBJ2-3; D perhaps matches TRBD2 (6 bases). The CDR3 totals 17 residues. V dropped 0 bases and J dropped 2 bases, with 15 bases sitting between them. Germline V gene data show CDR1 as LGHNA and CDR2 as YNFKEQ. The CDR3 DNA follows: TGTGCCAGCAGCCAAGAGGAAGCACAGGACTACACAGATACGCAGTATTTT. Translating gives CASSQEEAQDYTDTQYF.

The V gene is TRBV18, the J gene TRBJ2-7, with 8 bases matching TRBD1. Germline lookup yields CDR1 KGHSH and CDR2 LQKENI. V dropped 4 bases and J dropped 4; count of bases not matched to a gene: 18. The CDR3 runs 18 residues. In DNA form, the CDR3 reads TGTGCCAGCTCACTCCAGGGACCGGGGACAGGCGGGTCGTACGAGCAGTACTTC. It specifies CASSLQGPGTGGSYEQYF.

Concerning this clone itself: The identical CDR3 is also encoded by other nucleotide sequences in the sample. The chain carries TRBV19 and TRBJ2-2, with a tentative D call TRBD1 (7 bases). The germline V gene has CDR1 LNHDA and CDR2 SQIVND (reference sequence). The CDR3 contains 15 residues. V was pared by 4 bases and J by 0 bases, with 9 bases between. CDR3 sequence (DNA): TGTGCCAGTAGTAGCGGGACAGCGAACACCGGGGAGCTGTTTTTT. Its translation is CASSSGTANTGELFF.

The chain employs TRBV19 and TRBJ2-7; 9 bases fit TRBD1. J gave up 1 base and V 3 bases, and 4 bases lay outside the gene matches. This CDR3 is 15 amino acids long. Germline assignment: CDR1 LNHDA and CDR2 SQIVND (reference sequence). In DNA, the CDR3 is TGTGCCAGTAGTATTAGGACAGGGGCGTCCTACGAGCAGTACTTC. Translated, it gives CASSIRTGASYEQYF.

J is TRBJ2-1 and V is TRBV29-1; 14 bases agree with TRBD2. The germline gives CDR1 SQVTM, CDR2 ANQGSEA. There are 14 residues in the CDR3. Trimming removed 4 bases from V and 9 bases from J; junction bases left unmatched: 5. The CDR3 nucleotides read TGCAGCGTTGGACTAGCGGGGGGGGTTGTTGAGCAGTTCTTC. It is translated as CSVGLAGGVVEQFF.

The CDR3 region is CASSLRDRNQPQHF. CDR3 coding DNA: TGTGCCAGCTCACTCCGGGACAGAAATCAGCCCCAGCATTTT. This rearrangement joins TRBV18 to TRBJ1-5; 7 bases align to TRBD1. The germline CDR1 and CDR2 sequences are KGHSH and LQKENI. This CDR3 contains 14 residues. V gave up 4 bases and J gave up 4 bases; unmatched junction bases: 4. Looking up the rest from reference TRBV18 and TRBJ1-5 gives the full variable domain: NAGVMQNPRHLVRRRGQEARLRCSPMKGHSHVYWYRQLPEEGLKFMVYLQKENIIDESGMPKERFSAEFPKEGPSILRIQQVVRGDSAAYFCASSLRDRNQPQHFGDGTRLSIL.

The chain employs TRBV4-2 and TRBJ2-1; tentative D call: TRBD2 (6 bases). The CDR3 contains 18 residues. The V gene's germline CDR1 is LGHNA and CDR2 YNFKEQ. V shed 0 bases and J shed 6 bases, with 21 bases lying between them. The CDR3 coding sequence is TGTGCCAGCAGCCAAGAACCATCCGGGACTCCCTTCGCCAATGAGCAGTTCTTC. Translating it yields CASSQEPSGTPFANEQFF.

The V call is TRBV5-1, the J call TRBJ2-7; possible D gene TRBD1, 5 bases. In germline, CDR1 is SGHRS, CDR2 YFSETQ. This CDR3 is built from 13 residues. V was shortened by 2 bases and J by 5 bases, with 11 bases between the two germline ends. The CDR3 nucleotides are TGCGCCAGCAGCTTCCAGGGCAGCGACGAGCAGTACTTC. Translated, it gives CASSFQGSDEQYF.

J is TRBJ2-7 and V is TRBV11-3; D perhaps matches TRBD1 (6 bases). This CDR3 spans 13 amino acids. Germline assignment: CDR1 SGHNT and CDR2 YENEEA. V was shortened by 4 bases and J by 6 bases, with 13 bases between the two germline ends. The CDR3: CASSSSDSPEQYF. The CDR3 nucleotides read TGTGCCAGCAGCTCCTCGGACAGCCCCGAGCAGTACTTC.

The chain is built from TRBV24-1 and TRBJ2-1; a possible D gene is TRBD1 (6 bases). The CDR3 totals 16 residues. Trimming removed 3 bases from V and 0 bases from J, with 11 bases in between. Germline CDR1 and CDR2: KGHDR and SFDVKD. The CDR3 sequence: CATSDKTRGSYNEQFF. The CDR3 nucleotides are TGTGCCACCAGTGATAAGACCAGGGGCTCCTACAATGAGCAGTTCTTC.

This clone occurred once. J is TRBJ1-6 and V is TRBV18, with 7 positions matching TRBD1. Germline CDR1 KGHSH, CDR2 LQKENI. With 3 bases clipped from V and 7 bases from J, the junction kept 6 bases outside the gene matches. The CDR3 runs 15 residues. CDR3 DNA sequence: TGTGCCAGCTCACCCGGGACAGTAGGGAATTCACCCCTCCACTTT. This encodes CASSPGTVGNSPLHF.

This CDR3 reads CASSSGQRQETQYF. In nucleotides, the CDR3 is TGCGCCAGCAGCTCGGGACAGAGACAAGAGACCCAGTACTTC. The chain employs TRBV5-1 and TRBJ2-5; 7 bases align to TRBD1. Unmatched junction bases numbered 4, after V lost 3 bases and J lost 2 bases. Germline V gene data show CDR1 as SGHRS and CDR2 as YFSETQ. The CDR3 has 14 residues.

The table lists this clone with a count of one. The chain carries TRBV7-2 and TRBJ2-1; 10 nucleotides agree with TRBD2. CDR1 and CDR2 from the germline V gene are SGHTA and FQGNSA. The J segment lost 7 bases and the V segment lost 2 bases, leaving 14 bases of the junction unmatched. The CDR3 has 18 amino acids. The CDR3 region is CASSLNPVASGGRNEQFF. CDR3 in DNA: TGTGCCAGCAGCTTAAACCCGGTGGCTAGCGGGGGTAGAAATGAGCAGTTCTTC.

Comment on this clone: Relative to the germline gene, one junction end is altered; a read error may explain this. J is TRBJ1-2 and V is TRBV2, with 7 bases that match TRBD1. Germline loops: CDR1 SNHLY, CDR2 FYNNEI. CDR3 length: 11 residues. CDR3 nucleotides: TGTGCCAGCAGTCCGAGACAGGGTAGTTCCTTC. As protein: CASSPRQGSSF.